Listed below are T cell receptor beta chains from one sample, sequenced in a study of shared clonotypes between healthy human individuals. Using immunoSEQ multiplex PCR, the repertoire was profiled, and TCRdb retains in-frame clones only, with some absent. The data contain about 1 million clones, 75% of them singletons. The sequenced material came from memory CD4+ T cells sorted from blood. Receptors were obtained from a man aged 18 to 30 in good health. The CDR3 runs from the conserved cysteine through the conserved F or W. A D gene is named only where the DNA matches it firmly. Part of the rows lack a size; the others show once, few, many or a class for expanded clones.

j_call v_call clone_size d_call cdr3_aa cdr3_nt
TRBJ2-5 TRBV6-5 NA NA CASSDRNQETQYF TGTGCCAGCAGCGACAGAAACCAAGAGACCCAGTACTTC
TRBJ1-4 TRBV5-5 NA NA CASSPFAGQDVRKLFF TGTGCCAGCAGCCCATTCGCGGGGCAGGATGTTAGAAAACTGTTTTTT
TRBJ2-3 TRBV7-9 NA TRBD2 CASSLTSASTDTQYF TGTGCCAGCAGCTTGACTAGCGCAAGCACAGATACGCAGTATTTT
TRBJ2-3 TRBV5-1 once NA CASSLGRGARDPDTQYF TGCGCCAGCAGCTTGGGTAGAGGGGCCAGGGATCCAGATACGCAGTATTTT
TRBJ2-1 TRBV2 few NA CASSLTGTTNNEQFF TGTGCCAGCAGTTTAACCGGGACCACTAACAATGAGCAGTTCTTC
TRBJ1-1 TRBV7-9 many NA CASSRRMNTEAFF TGTGCCAGCAGCAGAAGAATGAACACTGAAGCTTTCTTT
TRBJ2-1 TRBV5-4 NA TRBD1 CASSPGTGKTGNEQFF TGTGCCAGCAGCCCCGGGACAGGGAAGACGGGCAATGAGCAGTTCTTC
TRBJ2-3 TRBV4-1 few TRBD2 CASSQGGGGDTQYF TGCGCCAGCAGCCAGGGGGGGGGAGGCGATACGCAGTATTTT
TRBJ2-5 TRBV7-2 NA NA CASSLEGRQWQYF TGTGCCAGCAGCTTAGAGGGGCGGCAGTGGCAGTACTTC
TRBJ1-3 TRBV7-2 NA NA CASSSSIGLGGNTIYF TGTGCCAGCAGCTCCTCCATAGGGTTAGGTGGAAACACCATATATTTT
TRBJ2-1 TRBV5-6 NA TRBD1 CASRPQGAGSYNEQFF TGTGCCAGCAGGCCACAGGGGGCTGGGTCCTACAATGAGCAGTTCTTC
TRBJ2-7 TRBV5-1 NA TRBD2 CASSLATSGNSYEQYF TGCGCCAGCAGCTTGGCGACTAGCGGTAACTCCTACGAGCAGTACTTC
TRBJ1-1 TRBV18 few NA CASSPLDSGTLEAFF TGTGCCAGCTCACCCCTGGACAGCGGTACTCTTGAAGCTTTCTTT
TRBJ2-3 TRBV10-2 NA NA CASAFADTQYF TGCGCCAGCGCTTTTGCAGATACGCAGTATTTT
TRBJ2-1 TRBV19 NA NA CASSSVGYNEQFF TGTGCCAGTTCTTCGGTAGGCTACAATGAGCAGTTCTTC
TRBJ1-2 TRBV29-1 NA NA CSVDSGGTSYGYTF TGCAGCGTTGATTCCGGGGGGACGTCCTATGGCTACACCTTC
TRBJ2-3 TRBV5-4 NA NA CAIPVDNSGTDTQYF TGTGCCATTCCTGTTGATAATAGCGGCACAGATACGCAGTATTTT
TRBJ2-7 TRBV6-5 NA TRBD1 CASHPTGTFYEQYF TGTGCCAGCCACCCGACAGGGACCTTCTACGAGCAGTACTTC
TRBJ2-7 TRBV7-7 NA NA CASARGEDSYEQYF TGTGCTAGCGCGAGGGGGGAGGACTCCTACGAGCAGTACTTC
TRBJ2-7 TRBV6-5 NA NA CASSKTGGLTYEQYF TGTGCCAGCAGTAAAACAGGGGGACTAACCTACGAGCAGTACTTC
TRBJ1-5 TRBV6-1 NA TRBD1 CASSVDGTGVAPQHF TGTGCCAGCAGTGTCGACGGGACAGGGGTTGCGCCCCAGCATTTT
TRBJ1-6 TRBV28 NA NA CASSSGANNSPLHF TGTGCCAGCAGTTCAGGGGCCAATAATTCACCCCTCCACTTT
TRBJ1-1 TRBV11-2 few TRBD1 CASSSWGTVNTEAFF TGTGCCAGCAGCTCGTGGGGGACAGTGAACACTGAAGCTTTCTTT
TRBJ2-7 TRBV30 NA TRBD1 CAWRRGQGAYEQYF TGTGCCTGGAGGAGGGGACAGGGGGCTTACGAGCAGTACTTC
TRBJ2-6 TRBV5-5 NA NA CASSLNVVSSGANVLTF TGTGCCAGCAGCTTGAACGTTGTGAGCTCTGGGGCCAACGTCCTGACTTTC
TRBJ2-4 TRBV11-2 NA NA CASSPGLENIQYF TGTGCCAGCAGCCCCGGACTCGAGAACATTCAGTACTTC
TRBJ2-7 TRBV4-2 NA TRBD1 CASSQGQGLGDYEQYF TGTGCCAGCAGCCAAGGACAGGGGCTCGGGGACTACGAGCAGTACTTC
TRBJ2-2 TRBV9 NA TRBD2 CASSGRSGSGNTGELFF TGTGCCAGCAGCGGACGGAGCGGGAGTGGGAACACCGGGGAGCTGTTTTTT
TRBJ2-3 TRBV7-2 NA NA CASSPVGVSTDTQYF TGTGCCAGCAGCCCGGTAGGGGTAAGCACAGATACGCAGTATTTT
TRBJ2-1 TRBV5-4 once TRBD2 CASKNLAAGGLYNEQFF TGTGCCAGCAAGAACCTAGCTGCGGGAGGGCTCTACAATGAGCAGTTCTTC
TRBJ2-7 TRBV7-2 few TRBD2 CASSLTSGSGEQYF TGTGCCAGCAGCTTAACTAGCGGGAGTGGCGAGCAGTACTTC
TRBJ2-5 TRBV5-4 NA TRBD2 CASSSGLAGGPETQYF TGTGCCAGCAGCTCCGGACTAGCGGGGGGGCCGGAGACCCAGTACTTC
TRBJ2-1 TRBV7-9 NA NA CASNTAGRGKDNEQFF TGTGCCAGCAATACCGCGGGCAGGGGAAAAGACAATGAGCAGTTCTTC
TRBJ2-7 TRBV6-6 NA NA CATLRPGSSSYEQYF TGTGCCACCCTACGGCCCGGATCTAGCTCCTACGAGCAGTACTTC
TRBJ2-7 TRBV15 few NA CATSNWGQGREQYF TGTGCCACCAGCAATTGGGGGCAGGGGAGAGAGCAGTACTTC
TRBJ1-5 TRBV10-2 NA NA CASKEGDGQPQHF TGCGCCAGCAAGGAGGGCGACGGTCAGCCCCAGCATTTT
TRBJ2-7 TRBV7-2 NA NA CASSQGSSGKGREQYF TGTGCCAGCTCCCAAGGGAGCAGCGGCAAGGGGCGCGAGCAGTACTTC
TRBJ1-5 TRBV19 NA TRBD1 CASSGQLINQPQHF TGTGCCAGCTCGGGACAGCTAATCAATCAGCCCCAGCATTTT
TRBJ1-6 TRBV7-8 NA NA CASSLQGGNSPLHF TGTGCCAGCAGCCTCCAAGGGGGGAATTCACCCCTCCACTTT
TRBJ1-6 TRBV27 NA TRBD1 CASRDRNNSPLHF TGTGCCAGCCGGGACAGGAATAATTCACCCCTCCACTTT
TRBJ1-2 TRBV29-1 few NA CSVEPQGRGGYTF TGCAGCGTTGAACCCCAGGGGAGAGGAGGCTACACCTTC
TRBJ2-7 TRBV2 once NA CASQKEGKGTYEQYF TGTGCCTCACAGAAAGAGGGTAAGGGGACATACGAGCAGTACTTC
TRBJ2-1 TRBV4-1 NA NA CASSSPTGRPNEQFF TGCGCCAGCAGCTCCCCCACCGGACGGCCCAATGAGCAGTTCTTC
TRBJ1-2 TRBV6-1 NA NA CASSLLRPPRYTF TGTGCCAGCAGTTTGCTGAGGCCCCCGCGCTACACCTTC
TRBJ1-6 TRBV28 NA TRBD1 CASSDRGRNSPLHF TGTGCCAGCAGCGACAGGGGACGGAATTCACCCCTCCACTTT
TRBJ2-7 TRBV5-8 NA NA CASSPGPHSRYEQYF TGTGCCAGCAGCCCGGGGCCACACAGCCGCTACGAGCAGTACTTC
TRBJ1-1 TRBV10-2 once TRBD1 CATLDRGNTEAFF TGCGCCACCCTCGACAGGGGGAACACTGAAGCTTTCTTT
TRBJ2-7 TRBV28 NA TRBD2 CASSLVESRLARNEQYF TGTGCCAGCAGCCTAGTAGAATCGAGACTAGCGCGTAACGAGCAGTACTTC
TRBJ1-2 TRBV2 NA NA CASSEEGYGYTF TGTGCCAGCAGTGAAGAGGGCTATGGCTACACCTTC
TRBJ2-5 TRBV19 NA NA CASSSDSASTQTETQYF TGTGCCAGTAGTTCCGACTCAGCAAGCACTCAAACAGAGACCCAGTACTTC
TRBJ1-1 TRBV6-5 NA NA CASSYEGQRAFF TGTGCCAGCAGTTACGAGGGGCAGAGGGCTTTCTTT
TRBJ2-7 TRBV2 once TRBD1 CASSEGDREHEQYF TGTGCCAGCAGTGAAGGGGACAGGGAACACGAGCAGTACTTC
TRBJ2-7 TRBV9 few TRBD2 CASSVSGGSREQYF TGTGCCAGCAGCGTCAGCGGGGGGTCTCGGGAGCAGTACTTC
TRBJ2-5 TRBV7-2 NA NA CASGWNFQETQYF TGTGCCAGCGGTTGGAATTTCCAAGAGACCCAGTACTTC
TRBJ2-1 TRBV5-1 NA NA CASSLGGILDNEQFF TGCGCCAGCAGCTTAGGAGGGATTCTGGACAATGAGCAGTTCTTC